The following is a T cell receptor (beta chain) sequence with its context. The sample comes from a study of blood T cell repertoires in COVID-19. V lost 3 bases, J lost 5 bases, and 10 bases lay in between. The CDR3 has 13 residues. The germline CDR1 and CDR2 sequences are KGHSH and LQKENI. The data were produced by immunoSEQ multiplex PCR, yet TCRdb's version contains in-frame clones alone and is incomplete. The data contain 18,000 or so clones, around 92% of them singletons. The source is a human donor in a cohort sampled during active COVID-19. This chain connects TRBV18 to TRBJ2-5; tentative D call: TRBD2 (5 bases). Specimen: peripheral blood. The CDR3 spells CASSPLAGETQYF. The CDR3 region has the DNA TGTGCCAGCTCACCTCTCGCGGGTGAGACCCAGTACTTC.